This TCR beta chain was identified during a study of CD8+CD57+ T cells in acquired aplastic anemia. About the study: The sorted CD4+ and CD8+ cells yielded an average around 3.2 ug of DNA.

Genomic DNA constituted the template upon which TCR beta VDJ and CDR3 profiling was performed. TCRdb used MiXCR to reprocess the reads, holding one entry per CDR3 protein. The table records approximately 260,000 distinct CDR3 sequences, approximately 80% of them present only once. For sequencing, patients were chosen who had shown expansion of CD8+CD57+ cells by flow cytometry. By the time of blood sampling, patients had still received no therapy. As to this clonotype: Its antigen is still unknown.

Trimming at V came to 5 bases and at J to 12 bases, leaving 13 bases not matched to a gene. Germline-derived CDR1 and CDR2 are SGHTA and FQGTGA. CDR3 length equals 15 residues. General study results and limits: Between patients and controls, CD8+ Simpson's diversity did not vary significantly.

The receptor was isolated from a human donor with aplastic anemia. The chain links TRBV7-3 to TRBJ2-1; 10 bases align to TRBD2. The material sequenced was sorted CD4+, CD8+, or CD8+CD57+ T cells (not recorded which) from PBMCs. As DNA, the CDR3 is TGTGCCAGCAGCATAGCTAGCGGGAGCGGAGATACGCAGTTCTTC. Translation: CASSIASGSGDTQFF.